Here is one T cell receptor beta chain with its context. Its antigen is unidentified. This may be a read error: a much more frequent sequence differs by one nucleotide. The authors ran a second PCR of 7 to 11 cycles using a sample-barcoded 5' primer and a J-beta primer mix. TCRdb passed the 5' RACE reads through MiXCR, listing each CDR3 protein once. The table records some 790,000 distinct CDR3 sequences, 29% of them present only once. Germline V gene sequence: CDR1 SGHTA, CDR2 FQGNSA. V was clipped by 7 bases and J by 13 bases; unmatched bases: 18. There are 15 residues in the CDR3. Donors gave about 9.3 milliliters of peripheral blood apiece. Total RNA, at least 6 micrograms per sample, came from PBMCs. The data derive from a study of blood T cells in healthy people across ages. Study-wide points: Per million T cells, TCR beta diversity dropped about linearly as age rose.

The gene calls are TRBV7-2 and TRBJ2-1; 8 bases agree with TRBD2. This TCR was recovered from a woman older than 75 in good health. The sequencing input was blood. This CDR3 reads CASTDRRGAAETQFF. CDR3 DNA sequence: TGTGCCAGCACCGATCGGCGGGGGGCGGCAGAGACCCAGTTCTTC.